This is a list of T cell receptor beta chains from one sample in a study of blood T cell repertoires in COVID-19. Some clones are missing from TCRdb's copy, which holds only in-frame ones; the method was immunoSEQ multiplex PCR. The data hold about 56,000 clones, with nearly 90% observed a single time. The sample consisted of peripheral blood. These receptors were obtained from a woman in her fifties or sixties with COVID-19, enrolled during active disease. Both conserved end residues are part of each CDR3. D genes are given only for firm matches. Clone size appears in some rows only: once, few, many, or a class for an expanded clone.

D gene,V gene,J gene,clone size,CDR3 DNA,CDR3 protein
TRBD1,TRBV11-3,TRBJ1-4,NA,TGTGCCAGCAGTCTGACCCAGGGGGCGCGGGGTGAAAAACTGTTTTTT,CASSLTQGARGEKLFF
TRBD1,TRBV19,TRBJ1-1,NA,TGTGCCAGTACCCACGGCGGGACAGGCCCCGGTAAAGGTGAAGCTTTCTTT,CASTHGGTGPGKGEAFF
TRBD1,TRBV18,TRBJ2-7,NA,TGTGCCAGCTCACCAGGACAGGGGATGAGCTACGAGCAGTACTTC,CASSPGQGMSYEQYF
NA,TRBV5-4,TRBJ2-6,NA,TGTGCCAGCAGCCCCGTTCAGGGCTCTGGGGCCAACGTCCTGACTTTC,CASSPVQGSGANVLTF
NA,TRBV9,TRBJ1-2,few,TGTGCCAGCAGCGTACGACAGTGGGGGGACTATGGCTACACCTTC,CASSVRQWGDYGYTF
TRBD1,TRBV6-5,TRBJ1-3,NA,TGTGCCAGCAGCCCCGGGACAGGGGGAAACACCATATATTTT,CASSPGTGGNTIYF
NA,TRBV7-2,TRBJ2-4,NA,TGTGCCAGCAGCCCCGGGGGTATCAAAAACATTCAGTACTTC,CASSPGGIKNIQYF
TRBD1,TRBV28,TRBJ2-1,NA,TGTGCCAGCTTAAAACAGGGGAATGAGCAGTTCTTC,CASLKQGNEQFF
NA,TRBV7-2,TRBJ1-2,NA,TGTGCCAGCAGCTTAATAAGGGGTCGGGATGGCTACACCTTC,CASSLIRGRDGYTF
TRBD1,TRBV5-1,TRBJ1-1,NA,TGCGCCAGCAGCTCAGGGGGAGGGAACACTGAAGCTTTCTTT,CASSSGGGNTEAFF
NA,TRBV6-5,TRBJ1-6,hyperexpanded,TGTGCCAGCAGTTACTCCTCAGGGAATAATTCACCCCTCCACTTT,CASSYSSGNNSPLHF
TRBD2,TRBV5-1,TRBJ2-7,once,TGCGCCAGCAGCTTCGGGGGGGGTCCCCCTATGGAACAGTACTTC,CASSFGGGPPMEQYF
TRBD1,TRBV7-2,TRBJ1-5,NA,TGTGCCAGCAGCCCGGGACAGGGGGCCCTCAATCAGCCCCAGCATTTT,CASSPGQGALNQPQHF
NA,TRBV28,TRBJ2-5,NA,TGTGCCAGCAGTACGGAGCCTAAGTCGGAGACCCAGTACTTC,CASSTEPKSETQYF